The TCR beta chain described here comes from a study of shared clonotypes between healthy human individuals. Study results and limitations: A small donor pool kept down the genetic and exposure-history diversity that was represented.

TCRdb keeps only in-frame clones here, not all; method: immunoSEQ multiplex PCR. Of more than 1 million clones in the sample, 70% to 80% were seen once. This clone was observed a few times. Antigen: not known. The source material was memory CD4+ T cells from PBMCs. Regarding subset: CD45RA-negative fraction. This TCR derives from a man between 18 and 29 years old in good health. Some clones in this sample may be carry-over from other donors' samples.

The chain's CDR3 is CASTRGRISTDTQYF. CDR3 in DNA: TGTGCCAGCACTAGGGGCAGAATTAGCACAGATACGCAGTATTTT. The chain carries TRBV2 and TRBJ2-3; TRBD1 might be the D (5 bases). With 7 bases removed from V and 0 bases from J, the gap between germline ends came to 14 bases. Germline CDR1 reads SNHLY; CDR2 reads FYNNEI. This CDR3 has 15 amino acids.